These 31 T cell receptor beta chains were all obtained from the same sample, sequenced in a study of control samples from healthy donors and cancer patients. Data came from immunoSEQ multiplex PCR; TCRdb stores just in-frame clones and leaves some out. The sample features fewer than 200,000 clones, with roughly 2% in its top ten. Sequenced input: blood. These receptors all come from a woman aged 25 to 45 in good health.

This chain joins TRBV3-1 (or the pseudogene TRBV3-2) and TRBJ2-5, with TRBD1 as a possible D gene (6 bases). Between the trimmed V and J ends, which lost 3 bases and 3 bases, there was a span of 8 bases. The germline V gene encodes CDR1 LGHDT and CDR2 YNNKEL (reference sequence). The CDR3 runs 13 residues. The CDR3 sequence: CASSQSGEETQYF. CDR3 DNA: TGTGCCAGCAGCCAGTCAGGGGAAGAGACCCAGTACTTC.

About this clone itself: One end of the junction does not line up with germline, which may come from a read error. The chain is built from TRBV12-3 or TRBV12-4 and TRBJ1-4, with D possibly TRBD1 on 6 matching bases. This CDR3 comprises 13 residues. CDR3 residues: CAGRRTANEKLFF. The CDR3 bases are TGTGCCGGCAGACGGACAGCTAATGAAAAACTGTTTTTT.

In regard to this clone: Its ends do not fully match the called genes, so a read error is possible. This sequence joins TRBV9 and TRBJ2-5; D ambiguous. CDR3 length: 15 residues. Per the germline V gene, CDR1 is SGDLS and CDR2 is YYNGEE. The chain's CDR3 is CASTVSPDLMETQYF. The DNA for the CDR3 is TGTGCCAGCACCGTATCTCCCGACTTGATGGAGACCCAGTACTTC.

The CDR3 nucleotides are TGTGCCAGCACCAGCTCCGGTCAGCCCCAGCATTTT. Translation: CASTSSGQPQHF. The rearrangement joins TRBV28 to TRBJ1-5; no reliable D call. Germline V gives CDR1 MDHEN, CDR2 SYDVKM. The CDR3 has 12 residues. V gave up 7 bases and J gave up 6 bases, with 10 bases separating them.

The CDR3 region is CASSIESMDSGANVLTF. The CDR3 DNA follows: TGTGCCAGTAGTATAGAAAGCATGGATTCTGGGGCCAACGTCCTGACTTTC. The chain uses TRBV19 and TRBJ2-6; D is uncertain. The CDR3 has 17 amino acids. Germline V gives CDR1 LNHDA, CDR2 SQIVND (reference sequence). V was pared by 0 bases and J by 1 base, with 10 bases between.

The chain uses TRBV6-5 and TRBJ2-2; D may be TRBD1 (5 bases). The CDR3 totals 13 residues. Between the trimmed V and J ends, which lost 6 bases and 5 bases, there was a span of 10 bases. Germline V CDR1 and CDR2: MNHEY, SVGAGI. Written as DNA, the CDR3 is TGTGCCAGCAGGGCGACAGAGACCGGGGAGCTGTTTTTT. Protein sequence: CASRATETGELFF.

This chain joins TRBV7-2 and TRBJ1-1; D is ambiguous. CDR3 length: 15 residues. V lost 4 bases to trimming and J lost 4 bases, with 16 bases between them. CDR1 is SGHTA and CDR2 is FQGNSA in the germline V gene. This CDR3 reads CASSSPGFVPTEAFF. The CDR3 bases are TGTGCCAGCAGCTCCCCCGGTTTTGTGCCCACTGAAGCTTTCTTT. The variable domain in full, completed from reference TRBV7-2 and TRBJ1-1, reads GAGVSQSPSNKVTEKGKDVELRCDPISGHTALYWYRQSLGQGLEFLIYFQGNSAPDKSGLPSDRFSAERTGGSVSTLTIQRTQQEDSAVYLCASSSPGFVPTEAFFGQGTRLTVV.

The chain combines TRBV10-1 with TRBJ2-1; 8 nucleotides align to TRBD2. CDR3 length: 15 residues. The V segment lost 3 bases and the J segment 4 bases; nucleotides outside the gene matches: 5. Germline lookup yields CDR1 WNHNN and CDR2 SYGVQD (reference sequence). This chain's CDR3 is CASSDTSGAYNEQFF. CDR3 nucleotide sequence: TGCGCCAGCAGTGATACTAGCGGAGCGTACAATGAGCAGTTCTTC.

The chain joins TRBV6-5 to TRBJ1-1, with 7 nucleotides matching TRBD1. The CDR3 is 16 residues long. CDR1 is MNHEY, CDR2 SVGAGI, per germline. V shed 0 bases and J 5 bases; nucleotides not matched to a gene: 9. The CDR3 region is CASSYSTARGSTEAFF. CDR3 DNA: TGTGCCAGCAGTTACTCCACGGCCAGGGGGTCGACTGAAGCTTTCTTT.

This chain links TRBV19 with TRBJ2-1; 11 bases are a match to TRBD2. The CDR3 sequence is 15 residues long. Germline CDR1 and CDR2: LNHDA and SQIVND (reference sequence). The V gene end was trimmed by 4 bases and the J gene end by 6 bases; junction bases not matched to a gene: 5. The CDR3 protein is CASSKTSGVVNEQFF. CDR3 coding DNA: TGTGCCAGTAGTAAGACTAGCGGGGTTGTCAATGAGCAGTTCTTC.

Notes on this clone: One end of the junction is discordant with germline, which a read error may explain. The chain combines TRBV28 with TRBJ2-1, with TRBD2 identical over 8 bases. CDR1 and CDR2 from the germline V gene are MDHEN and SYDVKM. CDR3 length: 12 residues. CDR3 nucleotide sequence: TGTGCCAGCAGTTCCGGGACTAGTGCGATGCTCTTC. The encoded protein is CASSSGTSAMLF. Using reference TRBV28 and TRBJ2-1 for the parts outside the CDR3, the full variable domain is DVKVTQSSRYLVKRTGEKVFLECVQDMDHENMFWYRQDPGLGLRLIYFSYDVKMKEKGDIPEGYSVSREKKERFSLILESASTNQTSMYLCASSSGTSAMLFGPGTRLTVL.

The chain employs TRBV25-1 and TRBJ1-2, with D possibly matching TRBD1 (5 bases). The length of the CDR3 is 13 residues. V was shortened by 4 bases and J by 1 base, with 7 bases between the two germline ends. Germline V CDR1 and CDR2: MGHDK, SYGVNS. The CDR3 loop is CASSVGGNYGYTF. The CDR3 nucleotides are TGTGCCAGCAGTGTGGGGGGTAACTATGGCTACACCTTC.

This chain uses TRBV6-5 with TRBJ2-3; TRBD2 might be the D (5 bases). Germline-derived CDR1 and CDR2 are MNHEY and SVGAGI. V was clipped by 8 bases and J by 4 bases, with 10 bases between them. The CDR3 sequence is 12 residues long. CDR3 in DNA: TGTGCCAGCTGTCAGCGGCCAGATACGCAGTATTTT. Translating gives CASCQRPDTQYF.

The chain couples TRBV10-3 to TRBJ1-2; D gene uncertain. The CDR3 covers 13 residues. Trimming left V 2 bases short and J 2 bases short, with 6 bases between. Germline CDR1 reads ENHRY; CDR2 reads SYGVKD. The CDR3 coding sequence is TGTGCCATCAGTGAGGTTACGAACTATGGCTACACCTTC. It specifies CAISEVTNYGYTF.

As DNA, the CDR3 is TGTGCCAGCAGCTTCGGACTGTACAATGAGCAGTTCTTC. Translated, it gives CASSFGLYNEQFF. The chain employs TRBV11-3 and TRBJ2-1; weak D call: TRBD2 (5 bases). V lost 3 bases, J lost 4 bases, and 7 bases lay in between. This CDR3 comprises 13 residues. Looked up from germline, CDR1 is SGHNT and CDR2 is YENEEA.

The rearrangement joins TRBV27 to TRBJ2-3; TRBD1 matches 9 bases. Germline V lookup: CDR1 MNHEY, CDR2 SMNVEV (reference sequence). There are 13 residues in the CDR3. The trim removed 1 base at V and 11 bases at J, leaving 4 bases unmatched. CDR3 coding DNA: TGTGCCAGCAGTTTATTGGGACAGGGTGTGCAGTATTTT. Protein sequence: CASSLLGQGVQYF.

The gene calls are TRBV2 and TRBJ1-5; D might be TRBD1 (5 bases). Deletions cut 5 bases from V and 5 bases from J, with 16 bases between. The CDR3 spans 15 residues. Germline loops: CDR1 SNHLY, CDR2 FYNNEI. The CDR3 region has the DNA TGTGCCAGCAGTCGCAGGGTATTGAAGGATCAGCCCCAGCATTTT. Amino acid sequence: CASSRRVLKDQPQHF.

The chain combines TRBV7-2 with TRBJ2-5, with D uncertain. The CDR3 is made up of 14 amino acids. Germline assignment: CDR1 SGHTA and CDR2 FQGNSA. Trimming shortened V by 2 bases and J by 1 base, and 8 bases separated the two germline ends. As DNA, the CDR3 is TGTGCCAGCAGCTTATGGGGATTCCAAGAGACCCAGTACTTC. It encodes CASSLWGFQETQYF.

This chain links TRBV6-5 with TRBJ1-1, with D perhaps TRBD1 (6 bases). From germline, CDR1 is MNHEY and CDR2 SVGAGI. The germline V and J ends were trimmed by 6 bases and 0 bases, with 14 bases remaining between them. The CDR3 runs 15 residues. The CDR3 DNA reads TGTGCCAGCAGCGTCGAAACAGGGTTGAACACTGAAGCTTTCTTT. Translation: CASSVETGLNTEAFF.

The chain has TRBV9 and TRBJ1-5; D ambiguous. Germline V gene sequence: CDR1 SGDLS, CDR2 YYNGEE. The CDR3 is 14 amino acids. V was trimmed by 6 bases and J by 1 base, leaving 11 bases between them. The CDR3 sequence is CASNLDGSNQPQHF. CDR3 bases: TGTGCCAGCAACCTCGACGGAAGCAATCAGCCCCAGCATTTT.

V gene TRBV28 combines with J gene TRBJ2-7; D gene uncertain. Deletions cut 7 bases from V and 3 bases from J, with 19 bases between. This CDR3 is 15 amino acids long. CDR1 and CDR2 from the germline V gene are MDHEN and SYDVKM. In DNA form, the CDR3 reads TGTGCCAGCACCGAGACCGGGCCAATGTACTACGAGCAGTACTTC. Its translation: CASTETGPMYYEQYF.

The J gene is TRBJ2-5, the V gene TRBV6-1; 10 nucleotides line up with TRBD2. The CDR3 is 15 residues long. V shed 3 bases and J 4 bases; nucleotides not matched to a gene: 5. Germline CDR1 MNHNS, CDR2 SASEGT. CDR3 region: CASSDKLAGTETQYF. The DNA of the CDR3 is TGTGCCAGCAGTGATAAACTAGCGGGGACAGAGACCCAGTACTTC.

The rearrangement links TRBV24-1 to TRBJ2-3; D could derive from TRBD1 or TRBD2 (7 bases each). Germline-derived CDR1 and CDR2 are KGHDR and SFDVKD. V was trimmed by 4 bases and J by 3 bases, leaving 22 bases between them. The CDR3 contains 18 residues. The CDR3 loop is CATSDTFVSGGATDTQYF. The CDR3 region has the DNA TGTGCCACCAGTGACACCTTCGTTTCAGGGGGGGCGACAGATACGCAGTATTTT.

The gene calls are TRBV12-3 or TRBV12-4 and TRBJ2-5, with D perhaps matching TRBD1 (5 bases). V lost 3 bases and J 4 bases, leaving 6 bases between the germline ends. CDR3 length: 12 residues. This CDR3 reads CASSLGPETQYF. The CDR3 region has the DNA TGTGCCAGCAGTTTGGGGCCAGAGACCCAGTACTTC.

The chain has TRBV3-1 (or the pseudogene TRBV3-2) and TRBJ1-2, with 9 bases matching TRBD1. V gave up 5 bases and J gave up 11 bases; unmatched junction bases: 6. This CDR3 comprises 12 residues. Looked up from germline, CDR1 is LGHDT and CDR2 is YNNKEL (reference sequence). The CDR3 reads CASSTGTGRYTF. The CDR3 DNA is TGTGCCAGCAGCACAGGGACAGGGAGATACACCTTC.

J is TRBJ1-2 and V is TRBV7-8, with TRBD1 matching over 9 bases. This CDR3 is built from 17 residues. CDR1 is SGHVS and CDR2 is FQNEAQ in the germline V gene. Trimming took 5 bases from V and 7 from J; bases not matched to a gene: 17. This CDR3 reads CASSHMVGTGKYGGYTF. CDR3 DNA sequence: TGTGCCAGCAGCCATATGGTAGGGACAGGGAAGTATGGTGGCTACACCTTC.

The chain is built from TRBV13 and TRBJ2-5, with D tentatively TRBD1 or TRBD2 (7 bases each). This CDR3 is built from 14 residues. Between the trimmed V and J ends, which lost 3 bases and 5 bases, there was a span of 13 bases. Germline V lookup: CDR1 PRHDT, CDR2 FYEKMQ (reference sequence). CDR3 DNA: TGTGCCAGCAGCTTCAGTCAGGGGGGGGAGACCCAGTACTTC. It translates to CASSFSQGGETQYF.

This chain connects TRBV7-3 to TRBJ1-3, with 11 bases matching TRBD1. CDR3 length: 17 amino acids. The trim removed 2 bases at V and 0 bases at J, leaving 3 bases unmatched. Germline CDR1 is SGHTA and CDR2 is FQGTGA. The CDR3 sequence: CASSLVGTGGSGNTIYF. The CDR3, as DNA: TGTGCCAGCAGCTTAGTCGGGACAGGGGGCTCTGGAAACACCATATATTTT. The full variable domain, completed using reference TRBV7-3 and TRBJ1-3, is GAGVSQTPSNKVTEKGKYVELRCDPISGHTALYWYRQSLGQGPEFLIYFQGTGAADDSGLPNDRFFAVRPEGSVSTLKIQRTERGDSAVYLCASSLVGTGGSGNTIYFGEGSWLTVV.

The rearrangement links TRBV18 to TRBJ1-2, with D tentatively TRBD1 (6 bases). There are 14 residues in the CDR3. With 0 bases removed from V and 5 bases from J, the gap between germline ends came to 10 bases. CDR1 and CDR2 (germline): KGHSH, LQKENI. DNA of the CDR3: TGTGCCAGCTCACCACCGGACAGCCTTTATGGCTACACCTTC. It codes for CASSPPDSLYGYTF.

The CDR3 is CASSMERGTEAFF. Written as DNA, the CDR3 is TGTGCCAGCAGCATGGAAAGGGGCACTGAAGCTTTCTTT. The genes are TRBV7-9 and TRBJ1-1, with D perhaps matching TRBD1 (5 bases). Between the trimmed V and J ends, which lost 5 bases and 4 bases, there was a span of 11 bases. CDR3 length: 13 amino acids. Germline V gene data show CDR1 as SEHNR and CDR2 as FQNEAQ (reference sequence).

The chain joins TRBV28 to TRBJ1-2; TRBD1 matches 8 bases. V shed 7 bases and J 7 bases; nucleotides not matched to a gene: 8. Germline CDR1 reads MDHEN; CDR2 reads SYDVKM. The CDR3 runs 13 residues. In DNA form, the CDR3 reads TGTGCCAGCACCCTACGGGACAGGCGTGGCTACACCTTC. Protein: CASTLRDRRGYTF.